This T cell receptor beta chain emerged from a study of breast tumors, draining lymph nodes, adjacent tissues. The germline V and J ends were trimmed by 8 bases and 3 bases, with 8 bases remaining between them. This CDR3 region has 12 residues. Looked up from germline, CDR1 is LNHDA and CDR2 is SQIVND (reference sequence). TCRdb re-derived calls from the multiplex PCR reads in MiXCR, one entry per CDR3 protein. The sample shows tens of thousands of distinct CDR3 sequences, roughly 29% of them seen only once. Samples came from axillary lymph nodes draining the breast cancer. Ten or more counts support this clonotype.

The sample taken for sequencing was axillary lymph node tissue. The origin of this receptor is a female donor with breast cancer. Some clones in this sample may be carry-over from other donors' samples. The chain has TRBV19 and TRBJ2-1; a possible D gene is TRBD1 (6 bases). The CDR3 protein is CASGTYYNEQFF. CDR3 in DNA: TGTGCCAGTGGGACATACTACAATGAGCAGTTCTTC.